Below, one T cell receptor beta chain is given with its context. The clone's antigen remains unknown. Base qualities are not recorded, but no much larger clone differs from it by a single base. Whole blood was collected in K2EDTA tubes by collaborating institutions according to the institutions' own protocols. For TCRbeta analysis, collaborators shipped samples in one of three forms: frozen whole blood, isolated PBMCs, or DNA extracted from either of those sample types. The record originates from a study of blood T cell repertoires in COVID-19 (dated by TCRdb to the early 2020s). Background for the entire study: The collaborator samples originated in the United States, Italy and Spain and spanned the acute and convalescent phases of COVID-19. The prospective study material was composed of cDNA or gDNA derived from T cells, B-cell-depleted T cells, or PBMCs. Deeply sampled blood TCRbeta repertoires from subjects exposed to, actively infected with, or recovered from COVID-19 were included in the dataset. The repertoires were made available in a free public database intended to serve as a resource for research on the immune response to SARS-CoV-2. Samples came from the ongoing ImmuneRACE study (first 160 participants) plus 1,254 subjects from 6 global collaborators. The sample metadata nearly always contained a de-identified subject ID, COVID-19 status, age in years and sex. Where available, HLA class I and class II types were obtained from metadata supplied by the sample provider rather than from assay-based typing. Overall study outcomes, separate from this receptor: Clinical and demographic metadata were provided uncurated, with the amount varying by source and participant.

The immunoSEQ Assay, a bias-controlled multiplex PCR, was used to amplify TCRbeta CDR3 regions from genomic DNA. Regarding the original processing steps: Within the assay, amplification of reference gene primers was used to estimate how many nucleated cells each sample contained. To quantify the absolute abundance of each unique TCRbeta CDR3 rearrangement, sequence reads were collapsed and filtered. For each sample, productive Simpson clonality was calculated as the square root of Simpson's diversity index over productive rearrangements. TCRdb's version of the immuneACCESS table is confined to in-frame rearrangements and falls short of the full clone set. An unresolved V gene accounts for under half of the shortfall where checked; the remainder is of unknown origin. That table gives V, J and clone size, and the DNA gave D and trimming. Across this sample there are 60,000 to 85,000 clones, with 80% to 90% seen only once. The top ten clonotypes cover 4% to 5% of the sample.

V and J lose 8 bases and 5 bases, and a span of 15 bases separates them. Taken from cysteine to phenylalanine, the CDR3 has 12 residues. Of the read, only the CDR3 DNA is kept; its 36 bases are in frame from base 1. According to the germline V gene (reference sequence), CDR1 reads GTSNPN and CDR2 reads SVGIG. The sequenced sample consisted of peripheral blood. Recombination joined TRBV30 with TRBJ1-2; the D region possibly corresponds to TRBD1 (6 bases align). The receptor was isolated from a woman aged 45-59 years with active COVID-19. CDR3 protein: CAGTTGFYGYTF. The base sequence is TGTGCCGGGACTACAGGGTTTTATGGCTACACCTTC. This CDR3, with the reference TRBV30 and TRBJ1-2 proteins standing in past its ends, gives the full variable domain SQTIHQWPATLVQPVGSPLSLECTVEGTSNPNLYWYRQAAGRGLQLLFYSVGIGQISSEVPQNLSASRPQDRQFILSSKKLLLSDSGFYLCAGTTGFYGYTFGSGTRLTVV.